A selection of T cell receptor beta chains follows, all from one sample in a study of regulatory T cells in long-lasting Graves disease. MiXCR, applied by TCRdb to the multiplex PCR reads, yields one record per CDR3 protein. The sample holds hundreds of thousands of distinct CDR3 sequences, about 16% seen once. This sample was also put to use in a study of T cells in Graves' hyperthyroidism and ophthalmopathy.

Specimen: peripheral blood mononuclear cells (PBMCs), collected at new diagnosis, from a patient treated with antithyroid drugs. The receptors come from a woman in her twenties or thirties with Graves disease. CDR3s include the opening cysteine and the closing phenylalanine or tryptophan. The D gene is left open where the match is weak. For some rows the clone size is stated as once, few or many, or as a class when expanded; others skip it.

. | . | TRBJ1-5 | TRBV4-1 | CASSPDSGGWQPQHF
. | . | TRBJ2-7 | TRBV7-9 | CASTFGGGTDSYEQYF
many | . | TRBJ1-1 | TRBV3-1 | CASSRVQGKNTEAFF
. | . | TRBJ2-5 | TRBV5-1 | CASSLFGHGEETQYF
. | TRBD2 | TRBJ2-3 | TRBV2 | CASSEITSGDTDTQYF
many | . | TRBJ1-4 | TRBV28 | CASRTPSTTNEKLFF
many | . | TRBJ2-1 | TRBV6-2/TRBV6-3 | CASTRGETNEQFF
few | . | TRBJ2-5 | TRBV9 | CASSVTRVQETQYF
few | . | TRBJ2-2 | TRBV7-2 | CASSLVQGGTGELFF
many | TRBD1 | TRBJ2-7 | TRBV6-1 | CASRERGQGYEQYF
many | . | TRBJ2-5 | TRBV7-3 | CASSQQGWAETQYF
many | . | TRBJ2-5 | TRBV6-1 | CASSDMGWYQETQYF
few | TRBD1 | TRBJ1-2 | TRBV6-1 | CASRATGEFGYTF
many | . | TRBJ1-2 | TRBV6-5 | CASRLFEYGYTF
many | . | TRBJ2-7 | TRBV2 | CASVGEGSRQYF
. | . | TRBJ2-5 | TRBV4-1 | CASSQDIRPQETQYF
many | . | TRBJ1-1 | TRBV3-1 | CASSQGVSKTEAFF
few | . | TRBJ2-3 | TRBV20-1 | CSASSRPTDTQYF
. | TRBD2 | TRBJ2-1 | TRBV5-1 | CASSLAGGWGEQFF
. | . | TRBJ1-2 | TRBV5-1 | CASSLAAAMSNYGYTF
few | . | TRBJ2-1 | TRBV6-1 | CASSESGEQFF
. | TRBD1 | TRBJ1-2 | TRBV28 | CASSPLGQGAAYGYTF
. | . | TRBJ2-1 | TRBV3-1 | CASSQLDQHNGEQFF
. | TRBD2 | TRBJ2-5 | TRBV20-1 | CSAPTSGVFQETRYF
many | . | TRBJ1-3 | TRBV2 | CASRTRGNTIYF
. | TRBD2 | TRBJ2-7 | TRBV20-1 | CSARREREYF
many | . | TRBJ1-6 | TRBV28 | CASSFWDNSPLHF
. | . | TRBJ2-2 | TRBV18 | CASSQGQETGELFF
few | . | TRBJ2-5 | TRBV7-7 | CASSLNSAQTQYF
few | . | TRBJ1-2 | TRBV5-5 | CASSPRVSSSGGYTF
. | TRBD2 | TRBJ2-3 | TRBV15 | CATSRDYGGLAGNTQYF
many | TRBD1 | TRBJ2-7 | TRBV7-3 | CASSAGQGSYEQYF
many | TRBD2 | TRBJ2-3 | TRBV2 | CASSEARGGGKTDTQYF
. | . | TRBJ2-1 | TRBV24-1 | CATSDLGLYNEQFF
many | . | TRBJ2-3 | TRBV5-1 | CASSTHTDTQYF
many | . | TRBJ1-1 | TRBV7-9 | CASSRDWDNEAFF
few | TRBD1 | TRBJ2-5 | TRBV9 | CASSVAQGYETQYF
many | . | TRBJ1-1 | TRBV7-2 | CASSYQGNTEAFF
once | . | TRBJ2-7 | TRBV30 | CAWSVNSHEQYF
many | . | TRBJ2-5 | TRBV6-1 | CASSADGYQETQYF
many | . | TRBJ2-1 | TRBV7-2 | CASSFETHPYNEQFF
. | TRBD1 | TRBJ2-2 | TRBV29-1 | CSGMGGQGATGELFF
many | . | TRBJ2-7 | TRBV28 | CASSLAQASGEQYF
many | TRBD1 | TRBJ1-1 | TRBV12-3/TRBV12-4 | CASSLHRGASDTEAFF
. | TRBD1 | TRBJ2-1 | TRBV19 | CASRNTGTGVREQFF
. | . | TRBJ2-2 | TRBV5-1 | CASSNGLNTGELFF
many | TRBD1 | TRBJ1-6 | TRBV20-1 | CSARPPGGVSPLHF
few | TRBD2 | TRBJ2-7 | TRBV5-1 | CASRPTSGSIHEQYF
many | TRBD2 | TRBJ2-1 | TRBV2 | CASTSGRGNEQFF
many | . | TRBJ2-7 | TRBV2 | CASITSLGKSTRYEQYF
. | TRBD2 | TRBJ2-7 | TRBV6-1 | CASKSGRTLDSEQYF
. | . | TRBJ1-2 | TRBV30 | CAWSGEWRGYTF
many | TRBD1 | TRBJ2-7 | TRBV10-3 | CAIRVQGYEQYF